A single sample is the source of the 25 T cell receptor beta chains below, sequenced in a study of blood T cell repertoires in COVID-19. TCRdb's copy holds only in-frame clones and misses some; the assay was immunoSEQ multiplex PCR. This table holds about 57,000 clones, more than 75% found once. Sequencing used peripheral blood. The receptor set was obtained from a woman of 80 years or more with acute or convalescent COVID-19.

The chain is built from TRBV14 and TRBJ2-7, with D perhaps matching TRBD1 (6 bases). This CDR3 spans 14 amino acids. V lost 0 bases, J lost 6 bases, and 12 bases lay in between. Per the germline V gene, CDR1 is SGHDN and CDR2 is FVKESK. The CDR3 loop reads CASSQDLGGVEQYF. CDR3 in DNA: TGTGCCAGCAGCCAAGATCTTGGGGGCGTCGAGCAGTACTTC.

The chain recombines TRBV28 with TRBJ2-1, with D tentatively TRBD2 (6 bases). CDR1 is MDHEN, CDR2 SYDVKM, per germline. The length of the CDR3 is 15 residues. The germline V and J ends were trimmed by 2 bases and 4 bases, with 12 bases remaining between them. The CDR3 nucleotides read TGTGCCAGCAGTTTAAAGACTAGTCTGTACAATGAGCAGTTCTTC. It translates to CASSLKTSLYNEQFF.

This clone was detected only a few times. V and J are TRBV4-1 and TRBJ1-1; tentatively, D is TRBD1 (5 bases). This CDR3 has 16 amino acids. Germline assignment: CDR1 MGHRA and CDR2 YSYEKL. With 0 bases removed from V and 1 base from J, the gap between germline ends came to 12 bases. CDR3 in DNA: TGCGCCAGCAGCCAAGATTCGCAGGGCCCGAACACTGAAGCTTTCTTT. It specifies CASSQDSQGPNTEAFF.

The chain combines TRBV5-1 with TRBJ1-4; 9 bases match TRBD1. CDR3 length equals 15 residues. V shed 4 bases and J 8 bases; nucleotides not matched to a gene: 9. From germline, CDR1 is SGHRS and CDR2 YFSETQ. The chain's CDR3 is CASSPGTGRKEKLFF. The CDR3 nucleotides are TGCGCCAGCAGCCCGGGGACAGGGAGGAAGGAAAAACTGTTTTTT.

This clone has just one count. The chain couples TRBV12-3 or TRBV12-4 to TRBJ2-1, with 7 nucleotides matching TRBD1. The CDR3 is made up of 13 amino acids. The V gene end was trimmed by 7 bases and the J gene end by 5 bases; junction bases not matched to a gene: 5. The DNA of the CDR3 is TGTGCCAGCAACCGGGACAGCAACAATGAGCAGTTCTTC. Protein product: CASNRDSNNEQFF.

This clone was counted a few times. The rearrangement joins TRBV12-5 to TRBJ2-1, with TRBD2 identical over 10 bases. The germline V gene encodes CDR1 LGHNT and CDR2 FRNRAP. The CDR3 runs to 16 residues. V lost 5 bases and J lost 7; bases outside the gene matches: 11. CDR3 sequence (DNA): TGTGCTAGTGGTCTCCACAGCGGGGGGGCCAGGAATGAGCAGTTCTTC. Protein product: CASGLHSGGARNEQFF.

This chain connects TRBV11-1 to TRBJ2-1; 8 bases map to TRBD2. The CDR3 has 12 amino acids. V gave up 4 bases and J gave up 10 bases; unmatched junction bases: 3. Germline CDR1 is SGHAT and CDR2 is FQDESV (reference sequence). CDR3 region: CASSSVAGEQFF. The CDR3 DNA is TGTGCCAGCAGCTCAGTAGCGGGAGAGCAGTTCTTC.

The table lists this clone with a count of one. This chain joins TRBV5-6 and TRBJ2-3; the D gene is possibly TRBD1 (5 bases). Between the trimmed V and J ends, which lost 4 bases and 3 bases, there was a span of 18 bases. The CDR3 runs 16 residues. Germline loops: CDR1 SGHDT, CDR2 YYEEEE. For the CDR3, the DNA is TGTGCCAGCAGCGAGGCAGGGAAGGGGAAAACAGATACGCAGTATTTT. This codes for CASSEAGKGKTDTQYF.

In this sample, this clone turned up once. The V gene is TRBV6-5, the J gene TRBJ2-7; 7 bases match TRBD2. CDR3 size: 15 residues. V lost 0 bases and J lost 7; bases outside the gene matches: 9. Germline V CDR1 and CDR2: MNHEY, SVGAGI. The CDR3: CASSYSSRALAEQYF. The CDR3 DNA reads TGTGCCAGCAGTTACTCGTCTCGGGCACTAGCGGAGCAGTACTTC.

The chain joins TRBV5-1 to TRBJ1-5; D perhaps matches TRBD1 (6 bases). CDR1 and CDR2 from the germline V gene are SGHRS and YFSETQ. V lost 6 bases, J lost 5 bases, and 21 bases lay in between. CDR3 length equals 16 residues. The CDR3, as DNA: TGCGCCAGCACCCCCGCTCGGGGACACCCCGATCAGCCCCAGCATTTT. This gives the protein CASTPARGHPDQPQHF.

This clone was seen once. CDR3 amino acids: CASSDRLAGPAYNEQFF. The CDR3 DNA sequence: TGTGCCAGCAGTGATAGACTAGCGGGACCGGCGTACAATGAGCAGTTCTTC. The rearrangement uses TRBV25-1 and TRBJ2-1, with 11 bases fitting TRBD2. V gave up 3 bases and J gave up 4 bases; unmatched junction bases: 8. This CDR3 comprises 17 residues. Germline loops: CDR1 MGHDK, CDR2 SYGVNS.

The V gene is TRBV15, the J gene TRBJ2-1; 7 nucleotides match TRBD2. The CDR3 has 16 amino acids. Losses at the gene ends were 2 bases for V and 0 bases for J; bases not matched to a gene: 4. Germline V lookup: CDR1 LNHNV, CDR2 YYDKDF (reference sequence). CDR3 sequence (DNA): TGTGCCACCAGCAGAATTGGCGGGGGCTCCTACAATGAGCAGTTCTTC. Residues: CATSRIGGGSYNEQFF.

V is TRBV2 and J is TRBJ2-1, with 9 nucleotides matching TRBD2. The CDR3 length is 14 residues. Germline CDR1 SNHLY, CDR2 FYNNEI. V was clipped by 7 bases and J by 6 bases; unmatched bases: 7. The CDR3 bases are TGTGCCAGCAAACCGGGACTAGCCGGCAATGAGCAGTTCTTC. Its protein product is CASKPGLAGNEQFF.

The chain has TRBV5-4 and TRBJ1-2; a possible D gene is TRBD1 (6 bases). V was clipped by 4 bases and J by 4 bases, with 8 bases between them. Germline-derived CDR1 and CDR2 are SGHNT and YYREEE (reference sequence). This CDR3 region has 12 residues. The CDR3 nucleotides are TGTGCCAGCAGCCCGGACAGCTATGGCTACACCTTC. This codes for CASSPDSYGYTF.

With regard to this clone: At one end the junction does not follow the germline gene, possibly because of a read error. The J gene is TRBJ2-1, the V gene TRBV7-9, with D uncertain. CDR1 SEHNR and CDR2 FQNEAQ come from the germline V gene (reference sequence). The CDR3 is made up of 15 amino acids. The CDR3 DNA sequence: TGTGCCAACAGCCAAGGAGACGGCCCCTACAATGAGCAGTTCTTC. Its protein is CANSQGDGPYNEQFF. The full variable domain, with the rest looked up from reference TRBV7-9 and TRBJ2-1, is DTGVSQNPRHKITKRGQNVTFRCDPISEHNRLYWYRQTLGQGPEFLTYFQNEAQLEKSRLLSDRFSAERPKGSFSTLEIQRTEQGDSAMYLCANSQGDGPYNEQFFGPGTRLTVL.

V is TRBV28 and J is TRBJ1-5, with D unresolved. Germline loops: CDR1 MDHEN, CDR2 SYDVKM. The CDR3 runs to 14 residues. V lost 6 bases and J lost 1, with 10 bases in between. The CDR3 DNA reads TGTGCCAGCAGCCAGTTAGCGAGCAATCAGCCCCAGCATTTT. Translating gives CASSQLASNQPQHF.

The J gene is TRBJ1-1, the V gene TRBV7-9; 9 bases fit TRBD1. The germline gives CDR1 SEHNR, CDR2 FQNEAQ (reference sequence). This CDR3 has 15 amino acids. The V gene end was trimmed by 0 bases and the J gene end by 1 base; junction bases not matched to a gene: 0. This CDR3 reads CASSLAGQGNTEAFF. The CDR3 coding sequence is TGTGCCAGCAGCTTAGCGGGACAGGGGAACACTGAAGCTTTCTTT.

V usage is TRBV24-1 and J usage is TRBJ2-5; no firm D call. The CDR3 has 13 residues. Per the germline V gene, CDR1 is KGHDR and CDR2 is SFDVKD. V was clipped by 4 bases and J by 7 bases, with 12 bases between them. The CDR3 DNA reads as TGTGCCACCAGTGAAACGCCGGTCGGGACCCAGTACTTC. This gives the protein CATSETPVGTQYF.

The V call is TRBV28, the J call TRBJ1-6; a weak D match, TRBD1 (6 bases). The CDR3 sequence is 14 residues long. The V end lost 8 bases, the J end lost 1 base, and 9 bases lay between the germline ends. The V gene's germline CDR1 is MDHEN and CDR2 SYDVKM. DNA of the CDR3: TGTGCCAGCCTGACAGGTTCCTATAATTCACCCCTCCACTTT. Its translation: CASLTGSYNSPLHF.

Of note for this clone: Other DNA sequences in this specimen translate into the identical CDR3. The chain links TRBV9 to TRBJ1-2; possible D gene TRBD1, 5 bases. This CDR3 contains 13 residues. V lost 2 bases and J 2 bases, leaving 7 bases between the germline ends. The germline CDR1 and CDR2 sequences are SGDLS and YYNGEE. The CDR3 loop reads CASSVRVNYGYTF. The DNA of the CDR3 is TGTGCCAGCAGCGTCAGGGTAAACTATGGCTACACCTTC. The whole variable domain, remainder taken from reference TRBV9 and TRBJ1-2, is DSGVTQTPKHLITATGQRVTLRCSPRSGDLSVYWYQQSLDQGLQFLIQYYNGEERAKGNILERFSAQQFPDLHSELNLSSLELGDSALYFCASSVRVNYGYTFGSGTRLTVV.

V and J are TRBV18 and TRBJ2-7; D might be TRBD2 (6 bases). Looked up from germline, CDR1 is KGHSH and CDR2 is LQKENI. Trimming cost V 1 base and J 3 bases, with 7 bases left between them. The CDR3 loop spans 13 amino acids. CDR3 region: CASSPQGLYEQYF. In DNA form, the CDR3 reads TGTGCCAGCTCACCACAGGGACTCTACGAGCAGTACTTC.

This chain joins TRBV5-1 and TRBJ2-7; 9 nucleotides line up with TRBD2. V was pared by 4 bases and J by 2 bases, with 7 bases of the junction left unmatched. The length of the CDR3 is 15 residues. Germline V gene data show CDR1 as SGHRS and CDR2 as YFSETQ. In nucleotides, the CDR3 is TGCGCCAGCAGCGAGCGGGGGGCCTACACCTACGAGCAGTACTTC. Its protein is CASSERGAYTYEQYF.

The gene calls are TRBV5-1 and TRBJ2-7, with D perhaps matching TRBD1 (6 bases). Germline-derived CDR1 and CDR2 are SGHRS and YFSETQ. V shed 5 bases and J shed 4 bases, with 13 bases lying between them. This CDR3 contains 13 residues. The DNA of the CDR3 is TGCGCCAGCAGACCATCGACAGGATACGAGCAGTACTTC. Translated: CASRPSTGYEQYF.

The chain is built from TRBV28 and TRBJ2-7, with D maybe TRBD1 (5 bases). V lost 6 bases to trimming and J lost 2 bases, with 8 bases between them. Germline CDR1 MDHEN, CDR2 SYDVKM. This CDR3 is built from 12 residues. CDR3 coding DNA: TGTGCCAGCAGGGACATCACCTACGAGCAGTACTTC. Its protein is CASRDITYEQYF.

This chain uses TRBV5-4 with TRBJ2-4; 8 bases match TRBD2. The ends lost 4 bases at V and 1 base at J; junction bases unmatched: 4. The CDR3 has 15 residues. In germline, CDR1 is SGHNT, CDR2 YYREEE (reference sequence). CDR3 protein: CASSLRGGAKNIQYF. Written as DNA, the CDR3 is TGTGCCAGCAGCCTCCGCGGGGGGGCCAAAAACATTCAGTACTTC. Supplemented by reference TRBV5-4 and TRBJ2-4, the full variable domain reads ETGVTQSPTHLIKTRGQQVTLRCSSQSGHNTVSWYQQALGQGPQFIFQYYREEENGRGNFPPRFSGLQFPNYSSELNVNALELDDSALYLCASSLRGGAKNIQYFGAGTRLSVL.